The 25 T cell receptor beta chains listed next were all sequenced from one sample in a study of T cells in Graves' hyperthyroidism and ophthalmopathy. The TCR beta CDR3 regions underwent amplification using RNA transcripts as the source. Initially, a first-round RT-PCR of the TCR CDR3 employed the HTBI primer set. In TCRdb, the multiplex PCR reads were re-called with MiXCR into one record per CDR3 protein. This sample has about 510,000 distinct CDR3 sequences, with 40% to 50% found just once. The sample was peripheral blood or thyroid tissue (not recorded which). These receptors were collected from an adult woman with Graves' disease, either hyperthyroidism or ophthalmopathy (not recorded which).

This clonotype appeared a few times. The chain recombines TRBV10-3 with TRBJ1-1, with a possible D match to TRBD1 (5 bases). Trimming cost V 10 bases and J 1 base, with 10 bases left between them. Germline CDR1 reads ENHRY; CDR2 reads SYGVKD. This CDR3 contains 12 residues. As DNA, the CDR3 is TGTGCCACCCCGACAGCGAACACTGAAGCTTTCTTT. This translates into CATPTANTEAFF.

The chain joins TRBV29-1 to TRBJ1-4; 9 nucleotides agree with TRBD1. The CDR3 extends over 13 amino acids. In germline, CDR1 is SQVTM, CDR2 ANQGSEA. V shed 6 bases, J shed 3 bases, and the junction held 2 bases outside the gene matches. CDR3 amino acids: CSVRQGANEKLFF. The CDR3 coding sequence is TGCAGCGTCCGACAGGGGGCTAATGAAAAACTGTTTTTT. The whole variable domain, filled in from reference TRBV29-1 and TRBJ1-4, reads SAVISQKPSRDICQRGTSLTIQCQVDSQVTMMFWYRQQPGQSLTLIATANQGSEATYESGFVIDKFPISRPNLTFSTLTVSNMSPEDSSIYLCSVRQGANEKLFFGSGTQLSVL.

This chain's CDR3 is CSVFDRSLEETQYF. CDR3 in DNA: TGCAGCGTCTTTGACAGAAGCTTAGAAGAGACCCAGTACTTC. The chain couples TRBV29-1 to TRBJ2-5; perhaps TRBD1 as D (5 bases). The CDR3 extends over 14 amino acids. CDR1 is SQVTM, CDR2 ANQGSEA, per germline. V was clipped by 6 bases and J by 3 bases, with 17 bases between them. Combining the CDR3 with reference TRBV29-1 and TRBJ2-5 gives the whole variable domain SAVISQKPSRDICQRGTSLTIQCQVDSQVTMMFWYRQQPGQSLTLIATANQGSEATYESGFVIDKFPISRPNLTFSTLTVSNMSPEDSSIYLCSVFDRSLEETQYFGPGTRLLVL.

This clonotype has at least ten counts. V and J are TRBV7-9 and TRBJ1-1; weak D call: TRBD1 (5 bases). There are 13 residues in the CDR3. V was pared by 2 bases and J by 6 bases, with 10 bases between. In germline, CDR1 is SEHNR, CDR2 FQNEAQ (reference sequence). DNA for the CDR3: TGTGCCAGCAGCTTAAATGGGGGTGCTGAAGCTTTCTTT. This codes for CASSLNGGAEAFF.

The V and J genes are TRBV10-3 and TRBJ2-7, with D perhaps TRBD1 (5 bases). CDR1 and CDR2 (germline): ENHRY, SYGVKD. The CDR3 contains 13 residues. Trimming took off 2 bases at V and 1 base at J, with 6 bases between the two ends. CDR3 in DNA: TGTGCCATCAGTGAGAGGGGATCCTACGAGCAGTACTTC. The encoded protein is CAISERGSYEQYF.

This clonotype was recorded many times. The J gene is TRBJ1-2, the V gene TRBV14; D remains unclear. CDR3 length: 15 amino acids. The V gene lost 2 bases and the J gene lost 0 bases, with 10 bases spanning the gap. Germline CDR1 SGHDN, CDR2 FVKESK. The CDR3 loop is CASSQFNLTNYGYTF. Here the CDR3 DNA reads TGTGCCAGCAGCCAATTTAACCTAACTAACTATGGCTACACCTTC.

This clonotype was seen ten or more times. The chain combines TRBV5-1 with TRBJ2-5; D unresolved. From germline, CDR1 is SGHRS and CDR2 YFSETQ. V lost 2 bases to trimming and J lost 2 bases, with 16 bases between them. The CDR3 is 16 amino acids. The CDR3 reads CASSLHGISNQETQYF. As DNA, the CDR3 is TGCGCCAGCAGCTTACATGGAATCTCAAATCAAGAGACCCAGTACTTC.

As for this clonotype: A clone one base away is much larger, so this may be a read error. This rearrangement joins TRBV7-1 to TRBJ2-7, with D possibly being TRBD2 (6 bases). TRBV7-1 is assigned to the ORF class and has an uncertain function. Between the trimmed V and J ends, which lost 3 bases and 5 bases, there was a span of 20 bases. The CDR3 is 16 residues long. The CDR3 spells CASSSRASAGWDEQYF. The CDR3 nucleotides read TGTGCCAGCAGCTCCCGGGCCAGCGCGGGGTGGGACGAGCAGTACTTC.

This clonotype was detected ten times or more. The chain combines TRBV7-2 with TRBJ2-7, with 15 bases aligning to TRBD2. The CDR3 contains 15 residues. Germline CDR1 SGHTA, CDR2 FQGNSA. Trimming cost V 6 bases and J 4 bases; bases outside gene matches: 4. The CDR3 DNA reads TGTGCCAGCAGGGGGGGACTAGCGGGAGGTTACGAGCAGTACTTC. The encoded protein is CASRGGLAGGYEQYF. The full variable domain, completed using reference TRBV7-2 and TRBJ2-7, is GAGVSQSPSNKVTEKGKDVELRCDPISGHTALYWYRQSLGQGLEFLIYFQGNSAPDKSGLPSDRFSAERTGGSVSTLTIQRTQQEDSAVYLCASRGGLAGGYEQYFGPGTRLTVT.

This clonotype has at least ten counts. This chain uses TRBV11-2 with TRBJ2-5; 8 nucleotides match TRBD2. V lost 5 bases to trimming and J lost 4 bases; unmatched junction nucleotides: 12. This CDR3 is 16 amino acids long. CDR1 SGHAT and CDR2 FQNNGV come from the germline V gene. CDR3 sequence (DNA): TGTGCCAGCAGCCCACCCCCCAGCGGGAGCGGAGAGACCCAGTACTTC. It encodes CASSPPPSGSGETQYF.

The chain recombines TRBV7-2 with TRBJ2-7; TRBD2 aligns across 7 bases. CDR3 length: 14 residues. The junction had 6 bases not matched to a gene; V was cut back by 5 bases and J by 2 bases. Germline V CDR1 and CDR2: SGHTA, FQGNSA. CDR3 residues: CASSISGATYEQYF. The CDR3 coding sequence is TGTGCCAGCAGCATAAGCGGGGCTACCTACGAGCAGTACTTC.

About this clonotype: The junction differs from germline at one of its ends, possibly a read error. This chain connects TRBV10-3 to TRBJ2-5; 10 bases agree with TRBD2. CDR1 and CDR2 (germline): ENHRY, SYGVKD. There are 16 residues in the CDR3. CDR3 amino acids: CATSDPTSGTQETQYF. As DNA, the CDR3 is TGTGCCACCAGTGACCCAACTAGCGGGACTCAAGAGACCCAGTACTTC.

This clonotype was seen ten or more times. CDR3 sequence: CSARTGRFNQPQHF. For the CDR3, the DNA is TGCAGTGCGAGAACAGGGAGATTCAATCAGCCCCAGCATTTT. The chain uses TRBV20-1 and TRBJ1-5, with a tentative D call TRBD1 (6 bases). Trimming cost V 6 bases and J 3 bases, with 15 bases left between them. Looked up from germline, CDR1 is DFQATT and CDR2 is SNEGSKA (reference sequence). This CDR3 has 14 residues.

CDR3 sequence (DNA): TGCGCCAGCAGCTTGGCCGGGGGGCGATACGAGCAGTACTTC. Its translation: CASSLAGGRYEQYF. This sequence joins TRBV5-1 and TRBJ2-7; possibly TRBD2 for D (7 bases). The CDR3 has 14 amino acids. The V and J ends lost 0 bases and 4 bases respectively, with 11 bases between them. Germline-derived CDR1 and CDR2 are SGHRS and YFSETQ.

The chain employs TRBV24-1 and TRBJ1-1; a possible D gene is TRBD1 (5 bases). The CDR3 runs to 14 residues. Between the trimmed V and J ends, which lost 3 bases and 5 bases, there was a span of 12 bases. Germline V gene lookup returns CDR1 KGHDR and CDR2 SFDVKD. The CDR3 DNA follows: TGTGCCACCAGTGATACCGACAGTCCGACTGAAGCTTTCTTT. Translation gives CATSDTDSPTEAFF.

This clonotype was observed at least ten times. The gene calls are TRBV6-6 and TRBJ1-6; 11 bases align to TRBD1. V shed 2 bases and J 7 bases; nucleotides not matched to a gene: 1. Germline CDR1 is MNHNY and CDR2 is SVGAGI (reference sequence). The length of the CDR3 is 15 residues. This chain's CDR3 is CASSYRDRGNSPLHF. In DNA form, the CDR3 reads TGTGCCAGCAGTTACCGGGACAGGGGGAATTCACCCCTCCACTTT.

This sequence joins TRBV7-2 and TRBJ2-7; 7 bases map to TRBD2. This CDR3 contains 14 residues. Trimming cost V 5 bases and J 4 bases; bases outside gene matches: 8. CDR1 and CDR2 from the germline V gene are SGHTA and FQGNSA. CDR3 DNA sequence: TGTGCCAGCAGCCAAGGTAGCGGGCGTTACGAGCAGTACTTC. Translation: CASSQGSGRYEQYF.

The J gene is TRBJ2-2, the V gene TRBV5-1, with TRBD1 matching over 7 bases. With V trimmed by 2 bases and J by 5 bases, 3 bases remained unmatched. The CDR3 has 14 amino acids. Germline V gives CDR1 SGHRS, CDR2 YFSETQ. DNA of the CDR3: TGCGCCAGCAGCTTCGACAGGGCGACCGGGGAGCTGTTTTTT. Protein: CASSFDRATGELFF.

In nucleotides, the CDR3 is TGCAGCTTTGTAGCGGGAGGGCGAGAGCAGTACTTC. Its protein is CSFVAGGREQYF. This chain connects TRBV29-1 to TRBJ2-7; 11 bases map to TRBD2. The germline gives CDR1 SQVTM, CDR2 ANQGSEA. The J segment lost 7 bases and the V segment lost 8 bases, leaving 7 bases of the junction unmatched. This CDR3 spans 12 amino acids.

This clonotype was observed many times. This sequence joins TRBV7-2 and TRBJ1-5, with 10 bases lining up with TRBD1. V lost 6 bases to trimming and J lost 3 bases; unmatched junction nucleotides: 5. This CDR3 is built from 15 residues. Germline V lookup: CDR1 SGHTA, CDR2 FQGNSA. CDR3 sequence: CASSKDRGVNQPQHF. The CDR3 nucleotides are TGTGCCAGCAGTAAGGACAGGGGGGTCAATCAGCCCCAGCATTTT.

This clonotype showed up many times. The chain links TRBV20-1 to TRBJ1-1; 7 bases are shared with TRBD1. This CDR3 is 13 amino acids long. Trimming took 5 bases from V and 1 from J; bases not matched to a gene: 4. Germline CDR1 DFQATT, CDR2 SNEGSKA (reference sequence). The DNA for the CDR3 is TGCAGTGCTGATTACAGGGGGAACACTGAAGCTTTCTTT. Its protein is CSADYRGNTEAFF.

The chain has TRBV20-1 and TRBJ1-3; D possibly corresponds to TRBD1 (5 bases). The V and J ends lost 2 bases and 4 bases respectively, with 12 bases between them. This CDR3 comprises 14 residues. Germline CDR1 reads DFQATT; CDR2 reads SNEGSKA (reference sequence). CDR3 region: CSARHRDLGNTIYF. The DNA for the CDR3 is TGCAGTGCTAGACACCGGGACCTCGGAAACACCATATATTTT.

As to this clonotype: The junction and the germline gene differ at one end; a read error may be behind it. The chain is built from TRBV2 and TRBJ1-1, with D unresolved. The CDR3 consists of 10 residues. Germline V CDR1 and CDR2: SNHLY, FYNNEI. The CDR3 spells CASLINFPTF. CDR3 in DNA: TGTGCCAGCCTAATCAATTTCCCGACCTTT.

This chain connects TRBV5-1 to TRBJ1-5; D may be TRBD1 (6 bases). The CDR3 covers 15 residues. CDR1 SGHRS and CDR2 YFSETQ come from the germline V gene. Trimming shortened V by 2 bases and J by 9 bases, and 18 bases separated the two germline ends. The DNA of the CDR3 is TGCGCCAGCAGCTTAACAGGGTTGACGGATCGGCCCCAGCATTTT. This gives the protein CASSLTGLTDRPQHF.

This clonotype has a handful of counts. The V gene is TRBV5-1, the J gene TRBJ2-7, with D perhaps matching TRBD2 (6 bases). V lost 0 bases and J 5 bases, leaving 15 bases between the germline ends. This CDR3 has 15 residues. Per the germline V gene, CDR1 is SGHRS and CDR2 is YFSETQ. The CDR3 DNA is TGCGCCAGCAGCTTGGGGGACTTCGAGATCCACGAGCAGTACTTC. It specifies CASSLGDFEIHEQYF.